The 20 T cell receptor beta chains given below trace back to one sample, sequenced in a study of cytomegalovirus exposure and HLA in healthy donors. With 60 Vbeta and 13 Jbeta primers, the PCR was carried out. Generated by immunoSEQ multiplex PCR, the TCRdb table keeps only in-frame clones and is missing some. Of 110,000 or so clones listed, roughly four fifths are singletons. Sequenced material: PBMCs. These receptors all come from a man aged 50 or older in good health and CMV-seropositive.

CDR3 protein: CASSLGLAGPDGELFF. CDR3 bases: TGTGCCAGCAGCTTAGGACTAGCGGGGCCGGACGGGGAGCTGTTTTTT. The chain combines TRBV7-2 with TRBJ2-2, with TRBD2 matching over 11 bases. Trimming removed 1 base from V and 7 bases from J; junction bases left unmatched: 5. Looked up from germline, CDR1 is SGHTA and CDR2 is FQGNSA. This CDR3 has 16 amino acids.

Of note for this clone: Other nucleotide sequences in the sample specify the same CDR3. The V call is TRBV11-2, the J call TRBJ2-1, with 13 bases fitting TRBD2. Trimming took 4 bases from V and 6 from J; bases not matched to a gene: 3. The CDR3 extends over 15 amino acids. Germline CDR1 and CDR2: SGHAT and FQNNGV. The CDR3 DNA is TGTGCCAGCAGCTCCGGACTAGCGGGGGCCAATGAGCAGTTCTTC. As protein: CASSSGLAGANEQFF. The full variable domain, with the rest looked up from reference TRBV11-2 and TRBJ2-1, is EAGVAQSPRYKIIEKRQSVAFWCNPISGHATLYWYQQILGQGPKLLIQFQNNGVVDDSQLPKDRFSAERLKGVDSTLKIQPAKLEDSAVYLCASSSGLAGANEQFFGPGTRLTVL.

V usage is TRBV10-2 and J usage is TRBJ1-3; no firm D call. The CDR3 is made up of 15 amino acids. V lost 3 bases, J lost 0 bases, and 9 bases lay in between. Germline V gene sequence: CDR1 WSHSY, CDR2 SAAADI. CDR3 coding DNA: TGCGCCAGCAGTGACGGACTGATCTCTGGAAACACCATATATTTT. Translated: CASSDGLISGNTIYF.

The chain combines TRBV7-9 with TRBJ2-7, with TRBD2 as a possible D gene (6 bases). The CDR3 extends over 14 amino acids. Germline V gives CDR1 SEHNR, CDR2 FQNEAQ (reference sequence). V lost 5 bases and J lost 0, with 11 bases in between. The CDR3 DNA is TGTGCCAGCAGCCGGGGGATCAGCTCCTACGAGCAGTACTTC. This translates into CASSRGISSYEQYF.

CDR3 loop: CASSPVGEGRSGSSTDTQYF. The CDR3 region has the DNA TGTGCCAGCAGTCCTGTCGGAGAGGGACGGAGCGGGAGTAGCACAGATACGCAGTATTTT. This rearrangement joins TRBV28 to TRBJ2-3; 8 positions agree with TRBD2. J lost 0 bases, V lost 5 bases, and 19 bases had no gene match. CDR1 is MDHEN, CDR2 SYDVKM, per germline. This CDR3 spans 20 amino acids.

This chain uses TRBV2 with TRBJ1-5; TRBD1 agrees at 7 bases. The germline V gene has CDR1 SNHLY and CDR2 FYNNEI. This CDR3 spans 15 amino acids. J was trimmed by 6 bases and V by 5 bases; bases with no gene match: 10. CDR3 sequence reads: CASSSQGRSGQPQHF. CDR3 nucleotide sequence: TGTGCCAGCAGTTCACAGGGGAGGTCGGGTCAGCCCCAGCATTTT.

This clone has more than one count but fewer than ten. Distinct nucleotide sequences in the sample also encode this CDR3. V and J are TRBV6-6 and TRBJ2-7; D is perhaps TRBD2 (7 bases). V lost 1 base, J lost 2 bases, and 12 bases lay in between. Germline V CDR1 and CDR2: MNHNY, SVGAGI (reference sequence). The CDR3 spans 15 residues. The CDR3 region is CASSYLGGGTYEQYF. The DNA of the CDR3 is TGTGCCAGCAGTTACTTGGGGGGGGGCACCTACGAGCAGTACTTC.

This sequence joins TRBV5-4 and TRBJ2-7; 10 bases align to TRBD1. The CDR3 is 15 residues long. With V trimmed by 4 bases and J by 2 bases, 6 bases remained unmatched. The germline V gene encodes CDR1 SGHNT and CDR2 YYREEE (reference sequence). The CDR3 reads CASSKTGTGAYEQYF. DNA of the CDR3: TGTGCCAGCAGCAAGACCGGGACAGGGGCCTACGAGCAGTACTTC.

Details on this clone: It is likely a read error, because the conserved phenylalanine at the end of the CDR3 is missing. The DNA is left out, because the CDR3 cannot be placed on it with certainty; the CDR3 is given as TCRdb lists it. The chain recombines TRBV4-2 with TRBJ1-4; TRBD1, the table's D call, lacks a check against the DNA. The CDR3 is 15 residues long, ends included. CDR1 is LGHNA, CDR2 YNFKEQ, per germline. CDR3 amino acids: CASSSPGQGNEKLFL.

As DNA, the CDR3 is TGTGCCAGCAGTGGAAGCGGGGGTAAGGCCTACGAGCAGTACTTC. The encoded protein is CASSGSGGKAYEQYF. This chain joins TRBV6-5 and TRBJ2-7; 8 bases fit TRBD2. Germline V lookup: CDR1 MNHEY, CDR2 SVGAGI. V was clipped by 5 bases and J by 2 bases; unmatched bases: 8. The CDR3 consists of 15 residues.

This clone was seen a few times. This chain uses TRBV18 with TRBJ1-2; 12 bases line up with TRBD1. Germline trimming cut 3 bases from V and 14 bases from J; bases unmatched to any gene: 10. The CDR3 totals 14 residues. Per the germline V gene, CDR1 is KGHSH and CDR2 is LQKENI. Written as DNA, the CDR3 is TGTGCCAGCTCACCCTACCGGGACAGGGGGCGAAGGACCTTC. It specifies CASSPYRDRGRRTF.

This sequence joins TRBV6-5 and TRBJ1-4; D possibly corresponds to TRBD1 (5 bases). The CDR3 has 12 residues. Germline V lookup: CDR1 MNHEY, CDR2 SVGAGI. Trimming left V 6 bases short and J 4 bases short, with 6 bases between. CDR3 protein: CASSRVNEKLFF. The CDR3 nucleotides are TGTGCCAGCAGCAGGGTTAATGAAAAACTGTTTTTT.

CDR3 coding DNA: TGTGCCAGCAGGTCGTGGGGGTGGGGGCGAGACACTGAAGCTTTCTTT. Encoded protein: CASRSWGWGRDTEAFF. This chain uses TRBV7-2 with TRBJ1-1, with D perhaps matching TRBD1 (6 bases). Trimming took 6 bases from V and 3 from J, leaving 20 bases between them. Looked up from germline, CDR1 is SGHTA and CDR2 is FQGNSA. The CDR3 is made up of 16 amino acids.

The V and J genes are TRBV19 and TRBJ2-7; possibly TRBD1 for D (6 bases). There are 14 residues in the CDR3. Germline CDR1 and CDR2: LNHDA and SQIVND (reference sequence). V lost 1 base and J lost 2, with 9 bases in between. The CDR3 DNA reads TGTGCCAGTAGTATAGTAGCAGGGGCCTACGAGCAGTACTTC. Its protein product is CASSIVAGAYEQYF.

This chain joins TRBV25-1 and TRBJ2-6; possible D gene TRBD1, 5 bases. V was cut by 7 bases and J by 0 bases, with 7 bases left in between. This CDR3 spans 14 amino acids. In germline, CDR1 is MGHDK, CDR2 SYGVNS. For the CDR3, the DNA is TGTGCCAGCACGGACACCTCTGGGGCCAACGTCCTGACTTTC. Translated, it gives CASTDTSGANVLTF. The full variable domain, in which reference TRBV25-1 and TRBJ2-6 provide the parts outside the CDR3, is EADIYQTPRYLVIGTGKKITLECSQTMGHDKMYWYQQDPGMELHLIHYSYGVNSTEKGDLSSESTVSRIRTEHFPLTLESARPSHTSQYLCASTDTSGANVLTFGAGSRLTVL.

CDR3 amino acids: CASSRPPGQGSYEQYF. The CDR3 region has the DNA TGCGCCAGCAGCCGCCCTCCGGGACAGGGATCCTACGAGCAGTACTTC. V is TRBV4-1 and J is TRBJ2-7; 9 positions agree with TRBD1. Germline CDR1 and CDR2: MGHRA and YSYEKL. The CDR3 extends over 16 amino acids. V shed 4 bases and J 1 base; nucleotides not matched to a gene: 8.

The chain links TRBV6-5 to TRBJ2-7; 7 bases map to TRBD1. The CDR3 totals 14 residues. The germline CDR1 and CDR2 sequences are MNHEY and SVGAGI. J lost 2 bases, V lost 7 bases, and 8 bases had no gene match. This chain's CDR3 is CASTRDRATYEQYF. The CDR3 nucleotides read TGTGCCAGCACCCGAGACAGGGCTACCTACGAGCAGTACTTC.

The chain has TRBV14 and TRBJ2-3, with D perhaps TRBD1 (5 bases). The V gene lost 0 bases and the J gene lost 4 bases, with 23 bases spanning the gap. The CDR3 length is 19 residues. Germline lookup yields CDR1 SGHDN and CDR2 FVKESK. The CDR3 protein is CASSQDRGPARFVSDTQYF. The CDR3 region has the DNA TGTGCCAGCAGCCAAGATAGGGGTCCCGCGCGTTTCGTCTCAGATACGCAGTATTTT.

J is TRBJ1-2 and V is TRBV5-4; TRBD1 aligns across 8 bases. The germline CDR1 and CDR2 sequences are SGHNT and YYREEE (reference sequence). The CDR3 is 14 amino acids. V shed 3 bases, J shed 2 bases, and the junction held 3 bases outside the gene matches. The CDR3 DNA sequence: TGTGCCAGCAGCTCAAACAGGGGGAACTATGGCTACACCTTC. Its protein product is CASSSNRGNYGYTF.

V gene TRBV15 combines with J gene TRBJ2-2; the match to TRBD2 covers 14 bases. CDR3 length: 17 residues. In germline, CDR1 is LNHNV, CDR2 YYDKDF (reference sequence). V gave up 5 bases and J gave up 7 bases; unmatched junction bases: 9. The CDR3: CATSGGLAGVFGGELFF. CDR3 nucleotides: TGTGCCACCAGCGGGGGACTAGCGGGAGTCTTCGGCGGGGAGCTGTTTTTT.